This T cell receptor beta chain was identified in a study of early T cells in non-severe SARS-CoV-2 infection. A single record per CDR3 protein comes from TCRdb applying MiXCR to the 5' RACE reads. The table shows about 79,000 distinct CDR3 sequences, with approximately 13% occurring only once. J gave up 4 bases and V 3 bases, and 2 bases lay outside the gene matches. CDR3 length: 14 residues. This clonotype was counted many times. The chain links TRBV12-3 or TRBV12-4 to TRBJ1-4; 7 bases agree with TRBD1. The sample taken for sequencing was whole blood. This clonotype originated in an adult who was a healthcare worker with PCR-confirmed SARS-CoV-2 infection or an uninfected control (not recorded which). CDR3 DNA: TGTGCCAGCAGTTTGACAGGGCGTAATGAAAAACTGTTTTTT. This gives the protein CASSLTGRNEKLFF.